This T cell receptor beta chain was obtained from a study of T cell changes during pregnancy in multiple sclerosis. V was cut by 3 bases and J by 0 bases, with 6 bases left in between. The germline V gene encodes CDR1 MGHDK and CDR2 SYGVNS. The CDR3 contains 15 residues. Using immunoSEQ multiplex PCR, the repertoire was profiled, and TCRdb retains in-frame clones only, with some absent. The sample holds more than 45,000 clones, 90% to 95% seen once. This clonotype originated in a female donor with multiple sclerosis, enrolled in a pregnancy study. The sample consisted of CD4+ T cells from peripheral blood mononuclear cells, taken in the second trimester of pregnancy. The genes are TRBV25-1 and TRBJ2-6; maybe TRBD2 (5 bases). The CDR3 nucleotides are TGTGCCAGCAGTGACGGGATCTCTGGGGCCAACGTCCTGACTTTC. Amino acids: CASSDGISGANVLTF.